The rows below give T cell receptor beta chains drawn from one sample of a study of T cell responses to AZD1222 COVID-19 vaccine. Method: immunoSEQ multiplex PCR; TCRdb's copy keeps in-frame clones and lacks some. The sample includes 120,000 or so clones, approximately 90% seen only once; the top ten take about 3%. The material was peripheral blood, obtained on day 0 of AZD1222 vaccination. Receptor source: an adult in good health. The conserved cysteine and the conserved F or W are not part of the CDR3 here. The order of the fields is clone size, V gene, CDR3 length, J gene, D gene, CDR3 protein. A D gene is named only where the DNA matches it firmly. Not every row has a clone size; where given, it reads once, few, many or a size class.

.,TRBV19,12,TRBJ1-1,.,ASIPVGMNTEAF
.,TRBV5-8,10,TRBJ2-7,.,ASSIEDGEQY
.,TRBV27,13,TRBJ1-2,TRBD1,ASSPGTGSLYGYT
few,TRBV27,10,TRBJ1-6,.,ASSPPAGPLH
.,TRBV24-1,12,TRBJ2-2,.,ATSETGYTGELF
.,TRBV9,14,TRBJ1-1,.,ASSVVEGPPVTEAF
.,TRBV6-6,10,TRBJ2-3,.,AGGPSTDTQY
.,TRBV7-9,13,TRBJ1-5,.,ASSLHGPAQQPQH
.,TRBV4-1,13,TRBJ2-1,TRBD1,ASSQEGTGPNEQF
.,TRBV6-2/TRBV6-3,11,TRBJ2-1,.,ASSYLQEGEQF
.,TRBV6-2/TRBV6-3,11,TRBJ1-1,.,ASSLREGTEAF
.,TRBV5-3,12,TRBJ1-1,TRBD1,ARSRDRGGTEAF
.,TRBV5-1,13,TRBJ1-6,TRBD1,ASSLGDRVRSPLH
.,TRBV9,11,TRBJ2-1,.,ASSPAAAREQF
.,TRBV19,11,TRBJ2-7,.,ASSLTGAYEQY
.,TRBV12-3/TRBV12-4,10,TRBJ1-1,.,ASTDRNTEAF
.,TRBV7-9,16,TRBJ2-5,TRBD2,ASSPGLAGAHLKETQY
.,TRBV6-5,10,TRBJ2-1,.,ASSPSYNEQF
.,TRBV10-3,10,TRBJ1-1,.,AIGGQTAEAF
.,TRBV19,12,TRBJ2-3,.,ATSPFRLGDTQY
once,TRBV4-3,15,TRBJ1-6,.,ASSQDGSGLSNSPLH
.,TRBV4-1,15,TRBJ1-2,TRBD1,ASSQYIDRGQDYGYT
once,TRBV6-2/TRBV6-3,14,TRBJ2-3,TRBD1,ASSPLDRGFTDTQY
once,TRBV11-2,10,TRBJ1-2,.,ASSLGDSGYT
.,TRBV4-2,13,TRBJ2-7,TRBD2,ASSQGLADHYEQY
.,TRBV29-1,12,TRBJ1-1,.,SVVSRQSNTEAF
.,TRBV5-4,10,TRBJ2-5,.,ASSLQTETQY
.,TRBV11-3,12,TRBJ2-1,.,ASSYLSSYNEQF
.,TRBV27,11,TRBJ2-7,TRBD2,ASRLAGGYEQY
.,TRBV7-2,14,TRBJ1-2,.,ASSPRKGWAGYGYT
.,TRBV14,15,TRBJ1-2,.,ASHEAPYIYFSYGYT
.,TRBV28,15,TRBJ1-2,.,ASSPFFESLSDYGYT
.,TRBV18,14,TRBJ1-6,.,ASSPKGSSYNSPLH
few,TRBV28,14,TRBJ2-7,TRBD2,ASTAGLAGFTYEQY
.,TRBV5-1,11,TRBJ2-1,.,ASSLGTFNEQF
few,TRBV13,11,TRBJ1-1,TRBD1,ASSYPGTVEAF
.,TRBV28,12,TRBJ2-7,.,ASRAGSSSYEQY
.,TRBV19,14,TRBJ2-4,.,ASSIAYKSPRGIQY
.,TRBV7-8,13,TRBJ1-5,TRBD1,ASSYGTGGYLPQH
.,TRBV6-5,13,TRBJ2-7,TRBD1,ASSYNRGTVYEQY
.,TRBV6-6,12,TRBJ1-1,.,ASTPHGSNTEAF
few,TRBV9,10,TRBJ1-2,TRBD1,ASSVQGAGYT
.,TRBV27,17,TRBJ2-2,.,ASSGPRAGAPVNTGELF
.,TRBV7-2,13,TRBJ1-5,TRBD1,ASSFWTGINQPQH
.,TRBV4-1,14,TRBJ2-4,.,ASSQGRGGSPHIQY
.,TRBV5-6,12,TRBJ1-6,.,ASSPRGGNSPLH
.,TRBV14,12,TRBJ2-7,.,ASSHLTETYEQY
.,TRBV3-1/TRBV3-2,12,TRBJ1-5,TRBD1,ASSHGTGIGPQH
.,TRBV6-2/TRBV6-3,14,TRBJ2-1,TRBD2,ASSPHRGETYNEQF
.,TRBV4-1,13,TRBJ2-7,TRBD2,ASSQVAGGAYEQY
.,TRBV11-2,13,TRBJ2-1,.,ASSEQGRSYNEQF
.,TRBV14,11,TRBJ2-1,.,ASSPRMAGEQF
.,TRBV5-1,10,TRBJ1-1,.,ASIGENTEAF
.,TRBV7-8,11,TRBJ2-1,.,ASADAGPNEQF
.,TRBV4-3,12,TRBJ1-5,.,ASSPGEGNQPQH